This T cell receptor (beta chain) was captured by sequencing in a study of vaccination effects on CD4 cells after COVID-19. Study details: Early and late time points after vaccination were used to sample three convalescent patients. Post-vaccine specimens were collected at a median of 72 days following the second dose.

The method was immunoSEQ multiplex PCR; TCRdb's version includes in-frame clones alone and lacks a portion of them. The table has more than 15,000 clones, 74% seen once. Notes on the study in general: Post-vaccine spike-reactive clones in convalescents were mainly new vaccine-induced clones. Only a few convalescent patients and no early post-infection timepoints featured in the study.

As to this clone: What it recognizes is unknown.

Ahead of sequencing, the ViraFEST assay grew antigen-specific CD4+ T cells using viral peptide pools. When ten to eleven days of culture had elapsed, CD4+ T cells were isolated. The person was diagnosed with PCR-confirmed SARS-CoV-2 infection between March and December 2020. Either the BNT162b2 or mRNA-1273 vaccine was given to participants in two doses. Trimming pared 6 bases from V and 11 bases from J, leaving 14 bases between. CDR3 size: 11 residues. CDR1 MNHEY and CDR2 SVGEGT come from the germline V gene. The sample here was CD4+ T cells from PBMCs cultured with SARS-CoV-2 spike peptides, taken after COVID-19 vaccination. The chain recombines TRBV6-2 or TRBV6-3 with TRBJ2-7; tentatively, D is TRBD2 (5 bases). The TCR originated in a human donor who had a prior SARS-CoV-2 infection. The CDR3 DNA reads as TGTGCCAGCAGCCGAGGACTCCAGAAGTACTTC. Translating gives CASSRGLQKYF.